This T cell receptor beta chain derives from a study of cytomegalovirus exposure and HLA in healthy donors. Concerning this clone: Its matching antigen is unknown.

The PCR had 60 Vbeta and 13 Jbeta primers. The assay was immunoSEQ multiplex PCR, and TCRdb's table has in-frame clones only and misses some. Its table lists over 100,000 clones. General study results and limits: Researchers reported in a later analysis that a missense DCLRE1C variant was tied to TCR beta V- and J-gene trimming. A later analysis linked 15,000 to 20,000 TCR beta sequences to HLA alleles at 0.05 false discovery rate. The authors later found TCR association rates varying by HLA locus, with DRB1 most and HLA-C fewest.

Sequenced input: PBMCs. The sequence was obtained from a man aged 30 to 39 in good health and CMV-seronegative.

The DNA for the CDR3 is TGTGCCAGAAGCCTCCGGGAATGGGGTGAAGCTTTCTTT. It specifies CARSLREWGEAFF. The gene calls are TRBV5-3 and TRBJ1-1; D is unclear. TRBV5-3 is filed as an ORF, its function uncertain. CDR3 length equals 13 residues. V was clipped by 4 bases and J by 7 bases, with 14 bases between them.